The TCR beta chain described here comes from a study of blood T cells in healthy people across ages. Germline loops: CDR1 SGHTA, CDR2 FQGNSA. The CDR3 sequence is 15 residues long. It was with a sample-barcoded 5' primer and a J-beta primer mix that a second PCR of about 6 to 11 cycles was run. TCRdb fed the 5' RACE reads into MiXCR, producing one record per CDR3 protein. This table has 800,000 or so distinct CDR3 sequences, about half appearing once. General study findings and limits: TCR beta diversity, measured per million T cells, fell in a roughly linear way with age. Estimates of diversity drawn from one million T cells were considered underestimates.

This clonotype was observed a handful of times. Its antigen is currently unknown. A single base separates this from a much larger clone, so it may be a read error. The source is an elderly man in good health. The chain carries TRBV7-2 and TRBJ2-1; no definite D call. The J call may be mistaken, given a closer DNA end match to TRBJ2-7. The material sequenced was blood. CDR3 nucleotide sequence: TGTGCCAGCAGCTTGAGTTGGAGCTCCTACAATGAGCAGTACTTC. As protein: CASSLSWSSYNEQYF.